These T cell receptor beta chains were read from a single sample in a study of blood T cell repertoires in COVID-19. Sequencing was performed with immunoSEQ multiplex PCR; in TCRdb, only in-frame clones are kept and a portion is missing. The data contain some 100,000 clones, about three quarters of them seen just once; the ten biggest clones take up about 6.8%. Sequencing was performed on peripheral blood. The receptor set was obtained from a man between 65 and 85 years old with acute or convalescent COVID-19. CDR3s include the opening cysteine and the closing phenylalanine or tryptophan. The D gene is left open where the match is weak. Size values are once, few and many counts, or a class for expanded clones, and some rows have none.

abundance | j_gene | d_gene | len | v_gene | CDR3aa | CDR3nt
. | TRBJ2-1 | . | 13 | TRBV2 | CGGAQSSYNEQFF | TGCGGGGGTGCCCAGAGCTCCTACAATGAGCAGTTCTTC
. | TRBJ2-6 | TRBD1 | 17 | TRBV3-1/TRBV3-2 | CASSQDVQGYGANVLTF | TGTGCCAGCAGCCAAGATGTACAGGGGTATGGGGCCAACGTCCTGACTTTC
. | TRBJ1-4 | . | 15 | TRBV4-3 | CASSPETVLEEKLFF | TGCGCCAGCAGCCCGGAGACAGTACTGGAAGAAAAACTGTTTTTT
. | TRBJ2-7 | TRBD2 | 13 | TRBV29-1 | CSVHSGSGYEQYF | TGCAGCGTTCATAGCGGGAGCGGCTACGAGCAGTACTTC
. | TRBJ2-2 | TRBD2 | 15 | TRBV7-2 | CASSGLAGVSGELFF | TGTGCCAGCAGTGGACTAGCGGGGGTCTCCGGGGAGCTGTTTTTT
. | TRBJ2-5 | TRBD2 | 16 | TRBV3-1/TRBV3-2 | CASSQDLGGSQETQYF | TGTGCCAGCAGCCAAGATCTGGGGGGGAGCCAAGAGACCCAGTACTTC
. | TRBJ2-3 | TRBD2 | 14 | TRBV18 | CASSLAGATDTQYF | TGTGCCAGCTCACTTGCGGGAGCCACAGATACGCAGTATTTT
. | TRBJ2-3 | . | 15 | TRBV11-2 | CASSPHGRDTDTQYF | TGTGCCAGCAGCCCTCACGGACGGGACACAGATACGCAGTATTTT
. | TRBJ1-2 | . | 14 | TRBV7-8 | CASSLNMGVDGYTF | TGTGCCAGCAGCTTAAACATGGGAGTAGATGGCTACACCTTC
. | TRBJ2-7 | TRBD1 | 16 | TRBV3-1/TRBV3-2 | CASSQGVGQGANEQYF | TGTGCCAGCAGCCAAGGCGTGGGACAGGGGGCAAACGAGCAGTACTTC
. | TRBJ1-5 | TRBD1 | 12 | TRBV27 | CASRQGDQPQHF | TGTGCCAGCCGACAGGGGGATCAGCCCCAGCATTTT
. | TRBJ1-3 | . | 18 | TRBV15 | CATSRDYGQGPSGNTIYF | TGTGCCACCAGCAGAGATTACGGTCAGGGGCCCTCTGGAAACACCATATATTTT
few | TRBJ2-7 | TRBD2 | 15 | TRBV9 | CASSPTGSGAYEQYF | TGTGCCAGCAGCCCCACGGGGAGCGGGGCCTACGAGCAGTACTTC
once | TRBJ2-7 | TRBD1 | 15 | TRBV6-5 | CASTTVGQGNYEQYF | TGTGCCAGCACCACCGTCGGACAGGGAAACTACGAGCAGTACTTC
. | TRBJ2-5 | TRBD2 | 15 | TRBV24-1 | CATSDGTSGGETQYF | TGTGCCACCAGTGATGGAACTAGCGGGGGGGAGACCCAGTACTTC
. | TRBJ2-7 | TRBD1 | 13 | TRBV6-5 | CASSPTGVYEQYF | TGTGCCAGCAGTCCGACAGGGGTTTACGAGCAGTACTTC
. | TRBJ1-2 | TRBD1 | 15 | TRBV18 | CASSPRTGDNYGYTF | TGTGCCAGCTCACCTAGGACAGGGGACAACTATGGCTACACCTTC
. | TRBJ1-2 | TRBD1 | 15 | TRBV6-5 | CASSSPGTGNYGYTF | TGTGCCAGCAGTTCCCCCGGGACAGGAAACTATGGCTACACCTTC
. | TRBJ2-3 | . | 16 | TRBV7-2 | CASSLAGAGTTDTQYF | TGTGCCAGCAGCTTAGCGGGAGCGGGTACCACAGATACGCAGTATTTT
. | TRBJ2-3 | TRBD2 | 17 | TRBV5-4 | CASSSGLAGAITDTQYF | TGTGCCAGCAGCTCCGGACTAGCGGGGGCGATCACAGATACGCAGTATTTT
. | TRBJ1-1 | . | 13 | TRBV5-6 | CASSLVRGTEAFF | TGTGCCAGCAGCTTGGTGCGGGGGACTGAAGCTTTCTTT
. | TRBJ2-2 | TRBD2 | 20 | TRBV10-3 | CAISSTPETGLGLEVGELFF | TGTGCCATCAGCTCGACACCCGAGACGGGACTAGGGTTAGAGGTCGGGGAGCTGTTTTTT
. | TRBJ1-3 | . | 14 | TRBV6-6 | CASSSGGIGNTIYF | TGTGCCAGCAGTTCCGGAGGGATCGGAAACACCATATATTTT
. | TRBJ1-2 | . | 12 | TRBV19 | CASSLGDYGYTF | TGTGCCAGTAGCCTAGGGGATTATGGCTACACCTTC
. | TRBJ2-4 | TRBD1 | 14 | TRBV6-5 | CASNLMTGINIQYF | TGTGCCAGCAATCTAATGACAGGGATAAACATTCAGTACTTC
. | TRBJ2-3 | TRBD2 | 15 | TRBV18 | CASSSTSGPPGTQYF | TGTGCCAGCTCGTCGACTAGCGGGCCCCCCGGTACGCAGTATTTT
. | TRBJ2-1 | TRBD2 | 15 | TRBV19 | CASSPRSGRANEQFF | TGTGCCAGTAGCCCGCGTAGCGGGAGGGCAAATGAGCAGTTCTTC
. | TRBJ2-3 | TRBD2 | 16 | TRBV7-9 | CASSSGLAGVGDTQYF | TGTGCCAGCAGCTCGGGACTAGCGGGAGTTGGAGATACGCAGTATTTT
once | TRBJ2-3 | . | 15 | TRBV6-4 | CASSERSSSTDTQYF | TGTGCCAGCAGTGAGCGGAGTTCTAGCACAGATACGCAGTATTTT
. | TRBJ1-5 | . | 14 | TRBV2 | CASSELQRNQPQHF | TGTGCCAGCAGTGAATTACAGCGCAATCAGCCCCAGCATTTT
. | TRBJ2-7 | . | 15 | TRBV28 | CASSPSTGGVDGQYF | TGTGCCAGCAGTCCCTCGACAGGAGGAGTAGACGGGCAGTACTTC
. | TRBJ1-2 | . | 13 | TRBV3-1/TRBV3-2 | CASSQESMLGSTF | TGTGCCAGCAGCCAAGAATCGATGCTAGGTTCCACCTTC
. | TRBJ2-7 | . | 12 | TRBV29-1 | CSVVADSYEQYF | TGCAGCGTGGTAGCGGACTCCTACGAGCAGTACTTC
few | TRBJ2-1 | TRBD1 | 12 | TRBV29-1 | CSVGQGSNEQFF | TGCAGCGTTGGACAGGGCTCCAATGAGCAGTTCTTC
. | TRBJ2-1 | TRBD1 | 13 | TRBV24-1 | CASSTGSGNEQFF | TGTGCCAGCTCGACAGGGTCGGGGAATGAGCAGTTCTTC
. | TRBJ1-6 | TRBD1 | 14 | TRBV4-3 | CASSLTGADSPLHF | TGCGCCAGCAGCCTTACAGGGGCGGATTCACCCCTCCACTTT
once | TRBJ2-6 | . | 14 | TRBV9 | CASSVGGGANVLTF | TGTGCCAGCAGCGTAGGCGGAGGGGCCAACGTCCTGACTTTC
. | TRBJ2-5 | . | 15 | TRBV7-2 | CASSVGPALSPTQYF | TGTGCCAGCAGCGTAGGGCCAGCGTTGAGTCCGACCCAGTACTTC
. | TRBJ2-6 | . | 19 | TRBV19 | CASSINRSRGSSGANVLTF | TGTGCCAGTAGTATAAATCGGTCGCGGGGTAGCTCTGGGGCCAACGTCCTGACTTTC
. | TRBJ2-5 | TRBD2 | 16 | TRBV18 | CASSPREGTIAATQYF | TGTGCCAGCTCACCGCGTGAAGGGACTATCGCAGCGACCCAGTACTTC
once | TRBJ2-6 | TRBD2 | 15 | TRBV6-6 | CASSYGGVGANVLTF | TGTGCCAGCAGTTATGGGGGGGTCGGGGCCAACGTCCTGACTTTC
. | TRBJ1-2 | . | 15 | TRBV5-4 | CASSLALFPRRGYTF | TGTGCCAGCAGCTTGGCCCTCTTTCCCAGGCGTGGCTACACCTTC
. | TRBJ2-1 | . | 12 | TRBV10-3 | CAISETMDEQFF | TGTGCCATCAGTGAGACAATGGATGAGCAGTTCTTC
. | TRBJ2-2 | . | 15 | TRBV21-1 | CASSKTGLLPGELFF | TGTGCCAGCAGCAAAACAGGGCTCCTGCCCGGGGAACTGTTTTTT
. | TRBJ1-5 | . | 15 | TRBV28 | CASSLTIRFNQPQHF | TGTGCCAGCAGTTTAACTATCAGATTCAATCAGCCCCAGCATTTT
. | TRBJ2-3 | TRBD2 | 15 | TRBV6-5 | CASTMAGGSTDTQYF | TGTGCCAGCACTATGGCGGGGGGGAGCACAGATACGCAGTATTTT
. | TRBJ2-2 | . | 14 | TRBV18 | CASSSGQNTGELFF | TGTGCCAGCTCATCGGGACAGAACACCGGGGAGCTGTTTTTT
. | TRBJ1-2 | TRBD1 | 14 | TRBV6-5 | CASSSSGGGYGYTF | TGTGCCAGCAGTTCTTCAGGGGGCGGCTATGGCTACACCTTC
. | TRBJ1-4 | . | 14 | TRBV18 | CASSQQRAREKLFF | TGTGCCAGCTCACAACAGAGGGCTCGTGAAAAACTGTTTTTT
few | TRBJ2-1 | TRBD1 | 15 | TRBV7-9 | CASSLLTGSYNEQFF | TGTGCCAGCAGCTTATTGACAGGGTCTTACAATGAGCAGTTCTTC
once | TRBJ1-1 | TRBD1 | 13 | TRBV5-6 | CASSSEIQGQAFF | TGTGCCAGCAGCAGTGAGATACAGGGGCAAGCTTTCTTT
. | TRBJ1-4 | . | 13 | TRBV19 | CASTTVGGEKLFF | TGTGCCAGTACCACAGTGGGGGGGGAAAAACTGTTTTTT
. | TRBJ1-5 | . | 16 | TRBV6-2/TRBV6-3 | CASSPYSGQKDQPQHF | TGTGCCAGCAGTCCCTACTCAGGACAGAAGGATCAGCCCCAGCATTTT
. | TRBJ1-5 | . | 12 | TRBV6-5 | CASRRGDQPQHF | TGTGCCAGCAGGAGAGGTGATCAGCCCCAGCATTTT
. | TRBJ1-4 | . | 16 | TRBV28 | CASSGPGLAANEKLFF | TGTGCCAGCAGTGGTCCTGGTCTGGCGGCTAATGAAAAACTGTTTTTT
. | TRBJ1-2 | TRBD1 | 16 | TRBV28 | CASSLPSRQGSYGYTF | TGTGCCAGCAGTCTACCGTCCCGACAGGGATCCTATGGCTACACCTTC
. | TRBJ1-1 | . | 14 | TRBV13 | CASSPGKLNTEAFF | TGTGCCAGCAGTCCAGGGAAACTTAACACTGAAGCTTTCTTT